This T cell receptor beta chain was captured by sequencing in a study of control samples from healthy donors and cancer patients. The CDR3 is made up of 19 amino acids. Germline V gene sequence: CDR1 SEHNR, CDR2 FQNEAQ (reference sequence). V lost 1 base and J 4 bases, leaving 22 bases between the germline ends. Clones were sequenced by immunoSEQ multiplex PCR, and TCRdb holds only the in-frame ones, with some missing. The sample comprises about 120,000 clones, around 86% of which are singletons, and around 8.7% rests with the top ten. The specimen sequenced was blood. The TCR comes from a man aged 35-49 years in good health. The gene calls are TRBV7-9 and TRBJ1-4; the D is unclear. CDR3 sequence reads: CASSLGPVRGAPFNEKLFF. CDR3 bases: TGTGCCAGCAGCTTAGGCCCCGTGCGGGGTGCCCCGTTTAATGAAAAACTGTTTTTT. Filled out from reference TRBV7-9 and TRBJ1-4, the complete variable domain reads DTGVSQNPRHKITKRGQNVTFRCDPISEHNRLYWYRQTLGQGPEFLTYFQNEAQLEKSRLLSDRFSAERPKGSFSTLEIQRTEQGDSAMYLCASSLGPVRGAPFNEKLFFGSGTQLSVL.